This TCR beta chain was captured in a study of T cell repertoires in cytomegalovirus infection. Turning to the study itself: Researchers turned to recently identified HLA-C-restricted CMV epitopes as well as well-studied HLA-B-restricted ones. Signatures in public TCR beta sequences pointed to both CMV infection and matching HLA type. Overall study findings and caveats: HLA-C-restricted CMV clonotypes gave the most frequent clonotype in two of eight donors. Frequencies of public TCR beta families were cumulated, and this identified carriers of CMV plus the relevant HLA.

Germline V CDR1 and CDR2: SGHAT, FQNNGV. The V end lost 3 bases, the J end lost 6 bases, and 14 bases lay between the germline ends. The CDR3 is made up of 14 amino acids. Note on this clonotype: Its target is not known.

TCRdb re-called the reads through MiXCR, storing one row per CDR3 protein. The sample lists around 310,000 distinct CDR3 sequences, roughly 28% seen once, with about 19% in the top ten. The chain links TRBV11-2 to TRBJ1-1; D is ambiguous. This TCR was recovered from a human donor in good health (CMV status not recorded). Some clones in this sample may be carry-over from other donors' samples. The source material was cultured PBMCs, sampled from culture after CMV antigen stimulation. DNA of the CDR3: TGTGCCAGCAGCTTGCCAGGCTTAAAAGCTGAAGCTTTCTTT. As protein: CASSLPGLKAEAFF.